The clone carrying this T cell receptor beta chain was found a few times. The antigen remains unidentified. The data originate from a study of cytomegalovirus exposure and HLA in healthy donors. Primers for the PCR totalled 60 Vbeta and 13 Jbeta. Produced via immunoSEQ multiplex PCR; TCRdb's table is partial and in-frame only. Of 99,000 or so clones detected, over 60% appear once; the ten largest clones hold 5% to 6.5%. Study results and limitations: As a later analysis revealed, the rate of TCR association differed by HLA locus, with DRB1 most and HLA-C fewest.

Trimming shortened V by 2 bases and J by 0 bases, and 10 bases separated the two germline ends. The V gene's germline CDR1 is SGDLS and CDR2 YYNGEE. The CDR3 contains 15 residues. The sequenced sample was PBMCs. V usage is TRBV9 and J usage is TRBJ2-3; a weak D match, TRBD2 (5 bases). The source of this sequence is a man aged 60 to 75 in good health and CMV-seropositive. The CDR3 protein is CASSVGWTSTDTQYF. The CDR3 bases are TGTGCCAGCAGCGTGGGGTGGACTAGCACAGATACGCAGTATTTT.